The next 13 T cell receptor beta chains were all read from a single sample in a study of Graves' ophthalmopathy and Graves' hyperthyroidism. Amplification of the TCR beta CDR3 regions used RNA transcripts (as template). A first-round RT-PCR used HTBI primers, followed by a second-round multiplex PCR. TCRdb passed the multiplex PCR reads through MiXCR, listing each CDR3 protein once. Found here are roughly 700,000 distinct CDR3 sequences, 40% of them singletons; the top ten hold about 40%. Sequencing was done on a sample of peripheral blood. These receptors originate from an adult man with Graves' ophthalmopathy.

The chain carries TRBV9 and TRBJ2-7; a possible D gene is TRBD1 (6 bases). In germline, CDR1 is SGDLS, CDR2 YYNGEE. V shed 4 bases and J shed 1 base, with 18 bases lying between them. The CDR3 extends over 16 amino acids. For the CDR3, the DNA is TGTGCCAGCAGCCAGACCGGACAGCTAGCTTCCTACGAGCAGTACTTC. It yields the protein CASSQTGQLASYEQYF.

This clonotype was found a few times. J is TRBJ1-4 and V is TRBV5-6; D is uncertain. Germline V gives CDR1 SGHDT, CDR2 YYEEEE. There are 13 residues in the CDR3. Trimming took 4 bases from V and 8 from J, leaving 12 bases between them. CDR3 residues: CASSQSTAEKLFF. CDR3 sequence (DNA): TGTGCCAGCAGCCAATCCACGGCGGAAAAACTGTTTTTT.

This clonotype was observed many times. CDR3 loop: CATSRQGTGNTIYF. CDR3 coding DNA: TGTGCCACCAGCAGACAGGGAACTGGAAACACCATATATTTT. The rearrangement uses TRBV15 and TRBJ1-3; a possible D gene is TRBD1 (5 bases). The ends were cut back, 2 bases at V and 2 bases at J, with 7 bases in the middle. Germline CDR1 reads LNHNV; CDR2 reads YYDKDF (reference sequence). The CDR3 extends over 14 amino acids.

This clonotype was seen many times. The rearrangement links TRBV19 to TRBJ1-5; perhaps TRBD1 as D (5 bases). Germline V gene lookup returns CDR1 LNHDA and CDR2 SQIVND (reference sequence). Trimming took off 6 bases at V and 7 bases at J, with 10 bases between the two ends. CDR3 length: 12 amino acids. CDR3 in amino acids: CASSGDWQPQHF. CDR3 coding DNA: TGTGCCAGTAGCGGGGACTGGCAGCCCCAGCATTTT.

Note on this clonotype: The CDR3 ends on some other residue instead of the conserved phenylalanine or tryptophan, so this is likely a read error. Because the CDR3's place on the DNA is in doubt, the DNA is left out and the CDR3 is given as listed by TCRdb. The chain couples TRBV10-3 to TRBJ1-1; the DNA was not used to check the table's D call, TRBD1. With termini counted, the CDR3 has 11 amino acids. Germline values: CDR1 ENHRY, CDR2 SYGVKD. The CDR3: CAISATRLGDR.

At least ten counts were recorded for this clonotype. For the CDR3, the DNA is TGTGCCAGCAGCTTGGCCACTGAAGCTTTCTTT. Protein: CASSLATEAFF. The chain links TRBV5-8 to TRBJ1-1, with D unresolved. From germline, CDR1 is SGHTS and CDR2 YDEGEE. There are 11 residues in the CDR3. The V gene lost 0 bases and the J gene lost 4 bases, with 1 base spanning the gap.

The V and J genes are TRBV7-2 and TRBJ2-5, with D possibly TRBD2 on 6 matching bases. Germline CDR1 SGHTA, CDR2 FQGNSA. V lost 3 bases to trimming and J lost 1 base, with 12 bases between them. The length of the CDR3 is 15 residues. CDR3: CASSFGGTPQETQYF. The CDR3 DNA reads TGTGCCAGCAGCTTTGGGGGGACGCCCCAAGAGACCCAGTACTTC.

V usage is TRBV2 and J usage is TRBJ1-4, with D hard to call. CDR3 size: 13 residues. The ends were cut back, 1 base at V and 10 bases at J, with 10 bases in the middle. Germline V lookup: CDR1 SNHLY, CDR2 FYNNEI. CDR3 nucleotide sequence: TGTGCCAGCAGTGAAGGCCCTATGGGAAAACTGTTTTTT. This codes for CASSEGPMGKLFF.

This CDR3 is CASSVGGGGEERDTQYF. The CDR3 DNA sequence: TGTGCCAGCAGCGTAGGGGGCGGGGGGGAGGAGAGAGATACGCAGTATTTT. The gene calls are TRBV9 and TRBJ2-3; 9 bases agree with TRBD2. This CDR3 spans 17 amino acids. The germline V gene encodes CDR1 SGDLS and CDR2 YYNGEE. With V trimmed by 0 bases and J by 5 bases, 10 bases remained unmatched.

The table lists this clonotype with many counts. The gene calls are TRBV2 and TRBJ2-2; no reliable D call. This CDR3 is 13 amino acids long. The V and J ends lost 7 bases and 0 bases respectively, with 6 bases between them. The germline CDR1 and CDR2 sequences are SNHLY and FYNNEI. CDR3 sequence: CASNGANTGELFF. The CDR3 region has the DNA TGTGCCAGCAACGGCGCGAACACCGGGGAGCTGTTTTTT. Full variable domain (rest looked up from reference TRBV2 and TRBJ2-2): EPEVTQTPSHQVTQMGQEVILRCVPISNHLYFYWYRQILGQKVEFLVSFYNNEISEKSEIFDDQFSVERPDGSNFTLKIRSTKLEDSAMYFCASNGANTGELFFGEGSRLTVL.

The chain is built from TRBV6-2 or TRBV6-3 and TRBJ1-1; 10 bases agree with TRBD1. CDR1 MNHEY and CDR2 SVGEGT come from the germline V gene. The CDR3 loop spans 17 amino acids. The V gene end was trimmed by 2 bases and the J gene end by 5 bases; junction bases not matched to a gene: 11. CDR3 coding DNA: TGTGCCAGCAGTTACCCCCCTCTGGGACAGGGGTGGACTGAAGCTTTCTTT. It translates to CASSYPPLGQGWTEAFF.

This rearrangement joins TRBV6-1 to TRBJ2-7; perhaps TRBD2 as D (5 bases). Germline V lookup: CDR1 MNHNS, CDR2 SASEGT. The CDR3 covers 15 residues. With 3 bases removed from V and 3 bases from J, the gap between germline ends came to 15 bases. CDR3 amino acids: CASSEYTGGNYEQYF. In DNA, the CDR3 is TGTGCCAGCAGTGAGTACACCGGAGGTAACTACGAGCAGTACTTC.

This clonotype was counted between two and nine times. The chain couples TRBV4-3 to TRBJ2-7, with D possibly TRBD1 on 6 matching bases. CDR1 and CDR2 from the germline V gene are LGHNA and YSLEER. V shed 3 bases and J shed 6 bases, with 12 bases lying between them. This CDR3 comprises 13 residues. CDR3 in amino acids: CASSQGATSEQYF. The CDR3 nucleotides read TGCGCCAGCAGCCAGGGGGCCACCTCCGAGCAGTACTTC.